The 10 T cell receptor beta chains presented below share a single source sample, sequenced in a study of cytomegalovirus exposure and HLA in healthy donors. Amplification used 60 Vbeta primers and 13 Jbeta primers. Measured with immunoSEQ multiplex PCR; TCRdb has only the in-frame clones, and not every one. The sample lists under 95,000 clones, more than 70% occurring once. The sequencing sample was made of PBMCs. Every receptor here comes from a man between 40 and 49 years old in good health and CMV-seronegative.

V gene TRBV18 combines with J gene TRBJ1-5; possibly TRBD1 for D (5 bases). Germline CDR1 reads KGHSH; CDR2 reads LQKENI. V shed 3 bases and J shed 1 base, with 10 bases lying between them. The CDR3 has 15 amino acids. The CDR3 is CASSPGGVSNQPQHF. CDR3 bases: TGTGCCAGCTCACCGGGGGGTGTAAGCAATCAGCCCCAGCATTTT.

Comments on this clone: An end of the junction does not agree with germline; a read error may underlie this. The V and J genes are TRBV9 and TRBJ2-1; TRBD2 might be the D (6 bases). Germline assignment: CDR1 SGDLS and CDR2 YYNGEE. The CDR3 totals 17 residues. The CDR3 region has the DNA TGTGCCAGCAGCGTAGAAGCGGCCGCGGGACCGGAGGCTGAGGAGTTCTTC. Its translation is CASSVEAAAGPEAEEFF.

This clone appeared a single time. CDR3: CASSPQSTNEKLFF. The CDR3 region has the DNA TGTGCCAGCAGCCCTCAGTCAACTAATGAAAAACTGTTTTTT. This chain joins TRBV11-1 and TRBJ1-4; no firm D call. The CDR3 is 14 residues long. V lost 5 bases to trimming and J lost 0 bases, with 7 bases between them. CDR1 is SGHAT and CDR2 is FQDESV in the germline V gene (reference sequence).

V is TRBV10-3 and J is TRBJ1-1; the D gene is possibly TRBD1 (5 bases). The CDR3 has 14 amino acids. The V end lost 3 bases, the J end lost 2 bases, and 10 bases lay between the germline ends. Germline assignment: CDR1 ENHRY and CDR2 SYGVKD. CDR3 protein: CAISDWQGNTEAFF. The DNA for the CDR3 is TGTGCCATCAGTGATTGGCAGGGAAACACTGAAGCTTTCTTT.

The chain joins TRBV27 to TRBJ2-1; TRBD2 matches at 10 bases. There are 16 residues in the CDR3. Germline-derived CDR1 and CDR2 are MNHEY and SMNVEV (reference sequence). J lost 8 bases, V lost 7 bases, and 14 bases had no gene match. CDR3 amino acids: CASTPGGLASLHEQFF. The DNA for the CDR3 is TGTGCCAGCACCCCCGGGGGACTAGCGAGTCTACATGAGCAGTTCTTC.

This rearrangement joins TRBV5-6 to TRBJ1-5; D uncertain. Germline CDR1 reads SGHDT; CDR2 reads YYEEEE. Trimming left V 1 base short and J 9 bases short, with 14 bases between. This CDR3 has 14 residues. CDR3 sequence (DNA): TGTGCCAGCAGCTTGAACGGCGGCGCGAGGCCCCAGCATTTT. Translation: CASSLNGGARPQHF.

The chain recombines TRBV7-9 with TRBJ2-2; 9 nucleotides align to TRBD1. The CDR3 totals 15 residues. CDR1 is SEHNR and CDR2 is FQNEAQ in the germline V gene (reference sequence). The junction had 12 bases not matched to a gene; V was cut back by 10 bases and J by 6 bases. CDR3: CATLGGQGFPGELFF. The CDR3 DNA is TGTGCCACCCTTGGGGGACAGGGTTTTCCCGGGGAGCTGTTTTTT.

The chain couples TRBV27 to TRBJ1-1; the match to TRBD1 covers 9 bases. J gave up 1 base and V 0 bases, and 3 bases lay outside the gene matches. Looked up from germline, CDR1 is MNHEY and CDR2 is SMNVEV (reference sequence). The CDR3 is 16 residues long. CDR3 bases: TGTGCCAGCAGTTTATCGACGGGACAGGGGAACACTGAAGCTTTCTTT. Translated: CASSLSTGQGNTEAFF.

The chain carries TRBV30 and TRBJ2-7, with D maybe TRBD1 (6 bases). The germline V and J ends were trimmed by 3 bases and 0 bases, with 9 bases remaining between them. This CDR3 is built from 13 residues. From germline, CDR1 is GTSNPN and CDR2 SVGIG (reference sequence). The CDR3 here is CAWRVRGSYEQYF. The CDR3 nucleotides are TGTGCCTGGAGGGTCAGGGGCTCCTACGAGCAGTACTTC.

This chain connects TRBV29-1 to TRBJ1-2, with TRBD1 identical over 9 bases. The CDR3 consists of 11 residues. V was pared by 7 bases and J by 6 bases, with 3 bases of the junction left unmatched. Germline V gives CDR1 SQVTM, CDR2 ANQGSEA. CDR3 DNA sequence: TGCAGCGGACGGGACAGGGATGGCTACACCTTC. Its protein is CSGRDRDGYTF.